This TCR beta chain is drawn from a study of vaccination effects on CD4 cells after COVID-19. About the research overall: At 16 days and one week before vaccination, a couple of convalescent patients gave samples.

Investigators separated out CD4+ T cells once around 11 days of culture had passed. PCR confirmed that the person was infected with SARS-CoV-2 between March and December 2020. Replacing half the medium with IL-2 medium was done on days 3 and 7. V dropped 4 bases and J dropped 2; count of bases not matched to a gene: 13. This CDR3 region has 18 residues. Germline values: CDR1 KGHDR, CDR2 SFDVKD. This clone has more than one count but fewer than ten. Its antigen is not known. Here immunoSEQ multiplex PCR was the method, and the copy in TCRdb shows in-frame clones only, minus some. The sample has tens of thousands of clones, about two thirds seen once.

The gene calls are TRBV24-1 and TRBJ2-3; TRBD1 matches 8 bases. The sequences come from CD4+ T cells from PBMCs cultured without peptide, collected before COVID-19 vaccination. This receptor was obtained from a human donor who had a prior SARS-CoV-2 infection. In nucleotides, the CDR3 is TGTGCCACCAGTGAATTTGGAACGGGACAGGACGACACAGATACGCAGTATTTT. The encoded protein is CATSEFGTGQDDTDTQYF.